This T cell receptor (beta chain) appears in the sequencing data of a study of spatial heterogeneity in lung cancer. The sample's time point: sample taken at primary tumor resection. No cells were sorted before sequencing. The whole RNA sequenced was extracted from tumor, nontumor lung or frozen PBMC. The CDR3 spans 14 residues. V was pared by 7 bases and J by 2 bases, with 15 bases between. Per germline, CDR1 PRHDT and CDR2 FYEKMQ (reference sequence). TCRdb redid the calling of the 5' RACE reads with MiXCR, one entry per CDR3 protein. The repertoire holds more than 75,000 distinct CDR3 sequences, around an eighth seen once, with 4.5% to 5.5% in the top ten.

The rearrangement links TRBV13 to TRBJ2-7; D is perhaps TRBD2 (5 bases). This TCR came from a male donor with early-stage non-small cell lung cancer. The sample consisted of PBMCs, taken at surgery. CDR3 protein: CASTNRGSAYEQYF. As DNA, the CDR3 is TGTGCCAGCACCAATCGGGGTTCGGCCTACGAGCAGTACTTC.